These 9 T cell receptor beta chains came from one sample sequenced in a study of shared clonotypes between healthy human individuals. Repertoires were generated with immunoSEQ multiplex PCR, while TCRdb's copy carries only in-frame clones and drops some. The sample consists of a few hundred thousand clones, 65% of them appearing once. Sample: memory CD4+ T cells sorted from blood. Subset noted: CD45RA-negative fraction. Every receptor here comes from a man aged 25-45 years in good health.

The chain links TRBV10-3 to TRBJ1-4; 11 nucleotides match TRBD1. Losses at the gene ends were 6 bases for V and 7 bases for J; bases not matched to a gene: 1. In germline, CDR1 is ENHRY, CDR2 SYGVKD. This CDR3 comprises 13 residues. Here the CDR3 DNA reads TGTGCCATCAGAGGACAGGGGGCTGAAAAACTGTTTTTT. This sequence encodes CAIRGQGAEKLFF.

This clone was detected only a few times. The CDR3 DNA is TGTGCCAGCAGCCTGGGACACTCCTACGAGCAGTACTTC. Encoded protein: CASSLGHSYEQYF. The chain recombines TRBV7-9 with TRBJ2-7, with a tentative D call TRBD1 (6 bases). Trimming cost V 5 bases and J 0 bases, with 8 bases left between them. Per germline, CDR1 SEHNR and CDR2 FQNEAQ (reference sequence). The CDR3 has 13 amino acids.

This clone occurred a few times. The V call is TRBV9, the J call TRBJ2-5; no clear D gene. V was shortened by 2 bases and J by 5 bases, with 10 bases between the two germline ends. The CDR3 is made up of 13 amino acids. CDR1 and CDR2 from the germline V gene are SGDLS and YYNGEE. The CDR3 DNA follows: TGTGCCAGCAGCGTGTACCAAAAGGAGACCCAGTACTTC. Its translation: CASSVYQKETQYF.

The CDR3 loop is CASSQHRGQGEQYF. The CDR3 DNA sequence: TGTGCCAGCTCTCAACACAGGGGGCAAGGCGAGCAGTACTTC. V and J are TRBV18 and TRBJ2-7; 9 nucleotides match TRBD1. The germline V gene has CDR1 KGHSH and CDR2 LQKENI. V shed 6 bases and J 6 bases; nucleotides not matched to a gene: 9. The CDR3 is made up of 14 amino acids.

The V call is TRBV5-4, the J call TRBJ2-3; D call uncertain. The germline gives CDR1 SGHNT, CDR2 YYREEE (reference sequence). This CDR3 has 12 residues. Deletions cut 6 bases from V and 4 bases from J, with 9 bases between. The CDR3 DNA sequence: TGTGCCAGCAACGCCGCGGCAGATACGCAGTATTTT. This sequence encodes CASNAAADTQYF.

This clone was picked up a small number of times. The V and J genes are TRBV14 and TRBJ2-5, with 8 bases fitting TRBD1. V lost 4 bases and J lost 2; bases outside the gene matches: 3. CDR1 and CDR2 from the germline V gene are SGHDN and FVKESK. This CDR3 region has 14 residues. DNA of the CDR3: TGTGCCAGCAGCCGAAACAGGGGGCAAGAGACCCAGTACTTC. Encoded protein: CASSRNRGQETQYF.

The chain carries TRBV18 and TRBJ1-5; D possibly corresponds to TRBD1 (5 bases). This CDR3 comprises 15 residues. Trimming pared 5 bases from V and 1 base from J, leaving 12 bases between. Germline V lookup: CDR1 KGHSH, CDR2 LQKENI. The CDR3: CASSLAGKSNQPQHF. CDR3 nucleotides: TGTGCCAGCTCATTGGCAGGGAAGAGCAATCAGCCCCAGCATTTT. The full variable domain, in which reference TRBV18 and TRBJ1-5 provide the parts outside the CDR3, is NAGVMQNPRHLVRRRGQEARLRCSPMKGHSHVYWYRQLPEEGLKFMVYLQKENIIDESGMPKERFSAEFPKEGPSILRIQQVVRGDSAAYFCASSLAGKSNQPQHFGDGTRLSIL.

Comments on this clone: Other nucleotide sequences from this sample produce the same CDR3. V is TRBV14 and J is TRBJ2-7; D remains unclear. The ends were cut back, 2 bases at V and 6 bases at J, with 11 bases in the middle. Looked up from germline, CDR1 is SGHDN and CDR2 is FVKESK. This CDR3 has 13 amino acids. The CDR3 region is CASSQLGLGEQYF. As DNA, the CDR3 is TGTGCCAGCAGCCAACTAGGGTTAGGCGAGCAGTACTTC.

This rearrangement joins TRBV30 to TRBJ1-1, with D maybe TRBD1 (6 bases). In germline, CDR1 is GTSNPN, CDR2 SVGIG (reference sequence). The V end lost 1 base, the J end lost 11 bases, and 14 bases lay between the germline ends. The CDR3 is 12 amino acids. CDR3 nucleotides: TGTGCCTGGAGTGAGACAGGCCTGGGGGCTTTCTTT. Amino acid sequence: CAWSETGLGAFF.